A single sample is the source of the 18 T cell receptor beta chains below, sequenced in a study of OX40 agonist ivuxolimab in advanced cancers. Sequencing used immunoSEQ multiplex PCR; TCRdb keeps in-frame clones, though not all of them. The data show approximately 90,000 clones, around 88% seen once. The source was CD4+ or CD8+ T cells sorted from blood, collected in a trial of the OX40 agonist ivuxolimab. All receptors come from an adult with an advanced solid tumor such as melanoma, head and neck, liver or kidney cancer.

By share of the sample, this clone is medium-sized. The gene calls are TRBV6-1 and TRBJ1-1, with 8 nucleotides matching TRBD1. The junction had 7 bases not matched to a gene; V was cut back by 3 bases and J by 10 bases. The length of the CDR3 is 13 residues. Germline V CDR1 and CDR2: MNHNS, SASEGT. The CDR3, as DNA: TGTGCCAGCAGTGATGACGGGACAGGAGGAGCTTTCTTT. Amino acid sequence: CASSDDGTGGAFF.

This chain joins TRBV29-1 and TRBJ2-5, with TRBD2 matching over 8 bases. Looked up from germline, CDR1 is SQVTM and CDR2 is ANQGSEA. The CDR3 has 13 residues. V lost 4 bases, J lost 5 bases, and 6 bases stayed unmatched. Here the CDR3 DNA reads TGCAGCGTTGCGGGGGGGACACGGGAGACCCAGTACTTC. This sequence encodes CSVAGGTRETQYF.

The V and J genes are TRBV28 and TRBJ2-1; a weak D match, TRBD1 (6 bases). This CDR3 has 16 amino acids. Germline loops: CDR1 MDHEN, CDR2 SYDVKM. The V end lost 8 bases, the J end lost 7 bases, and 24 bases lay between the germline ends. The CDR3 DNA follows: TGTGCCAGCCCTAAAGGTCGGACAGCCTCTCGGAATGAGCAGTTCTTC. Protein sequence: CASPKGRTASRNEQFF.

The rearrangement links TRBV9 to TRBJ2-1, with D maybe TRBD1 (6 bases). The length of the CDR3 is 15 residues. Trimming stripped 3 bases from V and 1 base from J, with 11 bases between. Germline CDR1 SGDLS, CDR2 YYNGEE. In DNA form, the CDR3 reads TGTGCCAGCAGCGACCAGGGGTTTTCCTACAATGAGCAGTTCTTC. Its translation: CASSDQGFSYNEQFF.

The chain links TRBV15 to TRBJ2-1; 7 nucleotides line up with TRBD1. V shed 2 bases and J 7 bases; nucleotides not matched to a gene: 5. Germline V gene lookup returns CDR1 LNHNV and CDR2 YYDKDF (reference sequence). The CDR3 length is 14 residues. The CDR3 DNA is TGTGCCACCAGCAGATCTCAACAGGGGAATGAGCAGTTCTTC. It encodes CATSRSQQGNEQFF.

Worth noting for this clone: One end of the junction varies from germline; a read error may be responsible. Other nucleotide sequences from this sample produce the same CDR3. The gene calls are TRBV30 and TRBJ2-7; the D gene is possibly TRBD1 (7 bases). CDR1 and CDR2 from the germline V gene are GTSNPN and SVGIG (reference sequence). This CDR3 region has 11 residues. CDR3 nucleotide sequence: TGCGCCTGGAGTGGAACAGGGGAGGTGTACTTC. Translation gives CAWSGTGEVYF.

V gene TRBV6-5 combines with J gene TRBJ1-1; D not resolved. Per germline, CDR1 MNHEY and CDR2 SVGAGI. The CDR3 extends over 13 amino acids. Trimming removed 2 bases at V and 1 base at J, with 5 bases between. In nucleotides, the CDR3 is TGTGCCAGCAGTTACGGCAGGAACACTGAAGCTTTCTTT. Its protein product is CASSYGRNTEAFF.

This chain links TRBV7-2 with TRBJ2-1; D is undetermined. This CDR3 comprises 13 residues. V was pared by 2 bases and J by 7 bases, with 9 bases between. The V gene's germline CDR1 is SGHTA and CDR2 FQGNSA. The CDR3 protein is CASSLMAGNEQFF. The CDR3 DNA reads TGTGCCAGCAGCTTAATGGCTGGGAATGAGCAGTTCTTC.

The gene calls are TRBV11-2 and TRBJ2-3; TRBD1 matches 9 bases. With V trimmed by 6 bases and J by 0 bases, 4 bases remained unmatched. The CDR3 has 15 amino acids. Germline values: CDR1 SGHAT, CDR2 FQNNGV. The CDR3 nucleotides read TGTGCCAGCAGAACCGGGACAGGGAGCACAGATACGCAGTATTTT. Translated, it gives CASRTGTGSTDTQYF. Full variable domain (outside the CDR3, taken from reference TRBV11-2 and TRBJ2-3): EAGVAQSPRYKIIEKRQSVAFWCNPISGHATLYWYQQILGQGPKLLIQFQNNGVVDDSQLPKDRFSAERLKGVDSTLKIQPAKLEDSAVYLCASRTGTGSTDTQYFGPGTRLTVL.

This clone was observed a single time. The V gene is TRBV7-2, the J gene TRBJ2-5; the match to TRBD2 covers 11 bases. The CDR3 length is 16 residues. From germline, CDR1 is SGHTA and CDR2 FQGNSA. With V trimmed by 2 bases and J by 1 base, 3 bases remained unmatched. The CDR3 nucleotides are TGTGCCAGCAGCTTAAGTACTAGCGGGAGCCAAGAGACCCAGTACTTC. This gives the protein CASSLSTSGSQETQYF.

The chain combines TRBV27 with TRBJ2-1; D is perhaps TRBD1 (6 bases). In germline, CDR1 is MNHEY, CDR2 SMNVEV (reference sequence). CDR3 length equals 15 residues. V was pared by 0 bases and J by 6 bases, with 12 bases between. The CDR3 bases are TGTGCCAGCAGTTTATCGAGACAGGCCCGCAATGAGCAGTTCTTC. Amino acids: CASSLSRQARNEQFF.

This clone was counted only a few times. V is TRBV11-2 and J is TRBJ1-2; D is unclear. V gave up 5 bases and J gave up 4 bases, with 20 bases separating them. The CDR3 is made up of 16 amino acids. Germline CDR1 reads SGHAT; CDR2 reads FQNNGV. CDR3 sequence (DNA): TGTGCCAGCAGCACCACTCGTTCTACCCAAATCTATGGCTACACCTTC. It translates to CASSTTRSTQIYGYTF.

This rearrangement joins TRBV5-1 to TRBJ2-7; 9 bases fit TRBD1. Germline V gives CDR1 SGHRS, CDR2 YFSETQ. The CDR3 runs to 15 residues. J lost 5 bases, V lost 3 bases, and 9 bases had no gene match. CDR3 sequence (DNA): TGCGCCAGCAGCTCTAGAACCGGGACAGGGAACGAGCAGTACTTC. Its protein product is CASSSRTGTGNEQYF.

This clone was observed once. This specimen includes other DNA sequences encoding the same CDR3. The rearrangement uses TRBV30 and TRBJ2-3; unclear D gene. This CDR3 has 15 residues. CDR1 GTSNPN and CDR2 SVGIG come from the germline V gene (reference sequence). V was clipped by 0 bases and J by 6 bases, with 16 bases between them. In DNA, the CDR3 is TGTGCCTGGAGTGTAACGGGCCCCCTCACGGATACGCAGTATTTT. It translates to CAWSVTGPLTDTQYF.

The gene calls are TRBV30 and TRBJ1-2; D is unclear. Germline values: CDR1 GTSNPN, CDR2 SVGIG (reference sequence). V was shortened by 4 bases and J by 4 bases, with 22 bases between the two germline ends. The CDR3 length is 16 residues. The CDR3 sequence: CAWTQFSDFSIYGYTF. The CDR3 DNA is TGTGCCTGGACCCAATTCTCGGACTTCTCAATCTATGGCTACACCTTC.

The rearrangement uses TRBV28 and TRBJ1-2, with 7 bases fitting TRBD1. The germline CDR1 and CDR2 sequences are MDHEN and SYDVKM. V was pared by 5 bases and J by 7 bases, with 7 bases of the junction left unmatched. There are 13 residues in the CDR3. CDR3 sequence: CASSKGQRRGYTF. The CDR3 DNA sequence: TGTGCCAGCAGTAAGGGACAGAGGCGTGGCTACACCTTC.

The V call is TRBV10-3, the J call TRBJ1-3, with 8 bases lining up with TRBD1. J was trimmed by 0 bases and V by 6 bases; bases with no gene match: 7. Germline V gene sequence: CDR1 ENHRY, CDR2 SYGVKD. This CDR3 has 16 residues. In DNA, the CDR3 is TGTGCCATCAGAGGTCGGCAGGGGGCCTCTGGAAACACCATATATTTT. It yields the protein CAIRGRQGASGNTIYF.

The chain is built from TRBV19 and TRBJ2-3; D assignment may be TRBD1 or TRBD2 (5 bases each). Germline CDR1 and CDR2: LNHDA and SQIVND (reference sequence). Trimming left V 5 bases short and J 1 base short, with 10 bases between. The CDR3 is 14 amino acids. CDR3 coding DNA: TGTGCCAGTAGTTCCCCGGGGCGCACAGATACGCAGTATTTT. Its translation is CASSSPGRTDTQYF.